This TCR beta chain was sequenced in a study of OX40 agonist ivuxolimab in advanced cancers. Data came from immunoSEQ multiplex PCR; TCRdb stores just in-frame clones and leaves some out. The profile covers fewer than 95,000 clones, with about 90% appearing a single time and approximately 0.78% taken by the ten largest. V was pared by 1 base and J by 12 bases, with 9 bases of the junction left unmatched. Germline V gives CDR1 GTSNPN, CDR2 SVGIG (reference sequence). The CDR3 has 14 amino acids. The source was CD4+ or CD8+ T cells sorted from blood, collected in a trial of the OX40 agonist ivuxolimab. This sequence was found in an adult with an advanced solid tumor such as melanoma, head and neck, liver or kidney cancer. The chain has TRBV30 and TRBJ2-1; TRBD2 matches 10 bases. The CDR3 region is CAWSDTSGMQGQFF. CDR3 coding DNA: TGTGCCTGGAGTGATACTAGCGGGATGCAAGGGCAGTTCTTC.